This T cell receptor beta chain was captured in a study of T-cell memory formation after mild COVID-19. Study-level information: TCR clusters showed largely donor specificity. Study conclusions and caveats: Later expanders leaned toward CD4+, whereas clones contracting from day 15 to 85 were balanced CD4/CD8.

TCRalpha and TCRbeta libraries used 5'RACE with constant-segment primers and UMIs. TCRdb reanalysed the 5' RACE reads using MiXCR and keeps one entry per CDR3 protein. Among fewer than 250,000 distinct CDR3 sequences listed, about 17% were seen once. Worth noting for this clonotype: Its antigen is currently unknown.

Germline assignment: CDR1 SGHRS and CDR2 YFSETQ. The CDR3 has 14 residues. The V gene lost 4 bases and the J gene lost 5 bases, with 14 bases spanning the gap. The sample consisted of PBMCs or a T cell subset sorted from them (not recorded which). The rearrangement joins TRBV5-1 to TRBJ2-3; no reliable D call. The source of this sequence is an adult woman who had mild COVID-19 (a few samples of this study predate the infection). Cell type and time point are not known. This CDR3 is CASSDPPGVDTQYF. The CDR3 DNA reads TGCGCCAGCAGCGATCCCCCCGGTGTAGATACGCAGTATTTT.